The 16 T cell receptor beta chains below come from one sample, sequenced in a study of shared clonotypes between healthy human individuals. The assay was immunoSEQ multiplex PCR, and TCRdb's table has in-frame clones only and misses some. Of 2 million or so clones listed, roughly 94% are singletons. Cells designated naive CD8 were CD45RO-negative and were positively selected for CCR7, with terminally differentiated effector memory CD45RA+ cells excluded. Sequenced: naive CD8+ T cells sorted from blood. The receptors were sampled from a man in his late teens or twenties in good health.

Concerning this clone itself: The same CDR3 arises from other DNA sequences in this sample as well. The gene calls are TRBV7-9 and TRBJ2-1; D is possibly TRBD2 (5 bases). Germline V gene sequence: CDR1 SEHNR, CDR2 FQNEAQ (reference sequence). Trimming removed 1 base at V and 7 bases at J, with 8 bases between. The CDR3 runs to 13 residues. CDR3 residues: CASSLGGGNEQFF. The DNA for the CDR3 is TGTGCCAGCAGCTTAGGCGGAGGAAATGAGCAGTTCTTC.

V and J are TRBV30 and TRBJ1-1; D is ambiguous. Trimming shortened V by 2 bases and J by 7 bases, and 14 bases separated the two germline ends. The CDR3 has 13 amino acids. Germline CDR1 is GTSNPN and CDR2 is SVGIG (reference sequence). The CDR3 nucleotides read TGTGCCTGGAGTTTACAGAGAAGGTTTGAAGCTTTCTTT. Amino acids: CAWSLQRRFEAFF.

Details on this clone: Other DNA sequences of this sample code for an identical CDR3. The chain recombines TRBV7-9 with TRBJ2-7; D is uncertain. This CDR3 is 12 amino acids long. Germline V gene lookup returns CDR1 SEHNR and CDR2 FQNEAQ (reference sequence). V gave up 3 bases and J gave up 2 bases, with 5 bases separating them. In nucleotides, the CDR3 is TGTGCCAGCAGCTTCTTGCCCTACGAGCAGTACTTC. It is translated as CASSFLPYEQYF.

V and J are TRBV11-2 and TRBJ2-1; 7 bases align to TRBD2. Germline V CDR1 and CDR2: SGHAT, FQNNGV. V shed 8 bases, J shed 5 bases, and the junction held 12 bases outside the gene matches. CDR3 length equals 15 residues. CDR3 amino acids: CASATAGVLNNEQFF. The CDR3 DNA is TGTGCCAGCGCGACCGCGGGGGTCCTAAACAATGAGCAGTTCTTC.

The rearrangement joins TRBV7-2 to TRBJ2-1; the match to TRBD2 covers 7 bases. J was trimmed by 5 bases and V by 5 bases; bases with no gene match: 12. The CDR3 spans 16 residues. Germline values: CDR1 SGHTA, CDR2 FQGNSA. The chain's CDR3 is CASSLPLGLIHNEQFF. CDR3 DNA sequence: TGTGCCAGCAGCCTCCCCTTGGGACTAATACACAATGAGCAGTTCTTC.

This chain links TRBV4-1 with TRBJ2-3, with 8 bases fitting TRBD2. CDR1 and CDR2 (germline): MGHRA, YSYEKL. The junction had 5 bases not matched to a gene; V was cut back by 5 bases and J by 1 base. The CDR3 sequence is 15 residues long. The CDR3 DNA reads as TGCGCCAGCAGCGACGGGGGGGCTGGCACAGATACGCAGTATTTT. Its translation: CASSDGGAGTDTQYF.

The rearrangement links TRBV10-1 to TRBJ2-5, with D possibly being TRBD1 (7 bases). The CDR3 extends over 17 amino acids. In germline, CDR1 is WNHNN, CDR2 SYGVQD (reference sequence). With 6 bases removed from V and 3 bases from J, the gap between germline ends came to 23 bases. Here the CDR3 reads CASSPEAGQSKKETQYF. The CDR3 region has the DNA TGCGCCAGCAGCCCCGAGGCGGGACAGAGCAAAAAAGAGACCCAGTACTTC.

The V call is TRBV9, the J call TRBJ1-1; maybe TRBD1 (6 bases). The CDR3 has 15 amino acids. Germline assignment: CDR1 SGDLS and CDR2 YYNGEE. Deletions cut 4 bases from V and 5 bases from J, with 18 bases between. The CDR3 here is CASSPRDGGRTEAFF. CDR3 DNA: TGTGCCAGCAGCCCCAGGGACGGGGGGCGGACTGAAGCTTTCTTT.

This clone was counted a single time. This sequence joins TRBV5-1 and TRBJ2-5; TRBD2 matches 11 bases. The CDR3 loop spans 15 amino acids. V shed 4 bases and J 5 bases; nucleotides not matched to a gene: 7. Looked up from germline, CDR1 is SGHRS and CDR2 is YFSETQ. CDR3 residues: CASSIGTSGTETQYF. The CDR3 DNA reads TGCGCCAGCAGCATCGGGACTAGCGGCACGGAGACCCAGTACTTC.

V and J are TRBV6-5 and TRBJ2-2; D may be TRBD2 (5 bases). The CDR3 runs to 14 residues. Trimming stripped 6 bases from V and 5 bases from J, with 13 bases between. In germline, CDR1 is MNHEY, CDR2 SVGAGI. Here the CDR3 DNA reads TGTGCCAGCAGCGGGGTGGGGTTGACCGGGGAGCTGTTTTTT. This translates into CASSGVGLTGELFF.

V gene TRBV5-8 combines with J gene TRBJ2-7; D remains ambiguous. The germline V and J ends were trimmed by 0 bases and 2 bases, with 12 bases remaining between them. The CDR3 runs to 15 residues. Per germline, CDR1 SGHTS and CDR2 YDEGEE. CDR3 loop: CASSLEVAGPYEQYF. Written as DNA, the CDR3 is TGTGCCAGCAGCTTGGAAGTAGCAGGACCCTACGAGCAGTACTTC.

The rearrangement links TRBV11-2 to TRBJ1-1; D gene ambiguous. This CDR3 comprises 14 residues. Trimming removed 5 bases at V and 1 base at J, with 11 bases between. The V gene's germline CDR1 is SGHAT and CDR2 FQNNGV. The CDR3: CASSPRSANTEAFF. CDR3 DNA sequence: TGTGCCAGCAGCCCCCGATCTGCGAACACTGAAGCTTTCTTT.

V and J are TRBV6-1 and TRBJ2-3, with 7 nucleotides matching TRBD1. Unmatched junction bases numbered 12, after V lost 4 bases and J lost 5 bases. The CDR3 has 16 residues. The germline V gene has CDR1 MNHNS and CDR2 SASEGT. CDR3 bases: TGTGCCAGCAGTGGAAACAGGGGTACCCCCGTAGATACGCAGTATTTT. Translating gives CASSGNRGTPVDTQYF.

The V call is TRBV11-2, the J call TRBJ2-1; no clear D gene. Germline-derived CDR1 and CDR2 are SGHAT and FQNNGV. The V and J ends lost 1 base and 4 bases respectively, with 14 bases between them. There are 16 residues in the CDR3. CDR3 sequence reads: CASSLGPGGRYNEQFF. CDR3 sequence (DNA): TGTGCCAGCAGCTTAGGACCCGGCGGCAGGTACAATGAGCAGTTCTTC.

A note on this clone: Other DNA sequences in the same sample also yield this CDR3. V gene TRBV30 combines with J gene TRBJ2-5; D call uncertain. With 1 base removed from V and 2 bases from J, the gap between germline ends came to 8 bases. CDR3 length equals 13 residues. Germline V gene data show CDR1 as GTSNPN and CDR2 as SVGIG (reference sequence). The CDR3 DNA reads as TGTGCCTGGAGTGATGTGGGGCAAGAGACCCAGTACTTC. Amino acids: CAWSDVGQETQYF.

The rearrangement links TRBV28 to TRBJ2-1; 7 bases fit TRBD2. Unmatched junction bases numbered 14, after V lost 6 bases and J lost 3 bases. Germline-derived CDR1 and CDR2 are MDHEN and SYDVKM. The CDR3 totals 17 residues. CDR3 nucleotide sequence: TGTGCCAGCAGGCAGGGCCCCTGGGGCGGGAGCTACAATGAGCAGTTCTTC. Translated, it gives CASRQGPWGGSYNEQFF.